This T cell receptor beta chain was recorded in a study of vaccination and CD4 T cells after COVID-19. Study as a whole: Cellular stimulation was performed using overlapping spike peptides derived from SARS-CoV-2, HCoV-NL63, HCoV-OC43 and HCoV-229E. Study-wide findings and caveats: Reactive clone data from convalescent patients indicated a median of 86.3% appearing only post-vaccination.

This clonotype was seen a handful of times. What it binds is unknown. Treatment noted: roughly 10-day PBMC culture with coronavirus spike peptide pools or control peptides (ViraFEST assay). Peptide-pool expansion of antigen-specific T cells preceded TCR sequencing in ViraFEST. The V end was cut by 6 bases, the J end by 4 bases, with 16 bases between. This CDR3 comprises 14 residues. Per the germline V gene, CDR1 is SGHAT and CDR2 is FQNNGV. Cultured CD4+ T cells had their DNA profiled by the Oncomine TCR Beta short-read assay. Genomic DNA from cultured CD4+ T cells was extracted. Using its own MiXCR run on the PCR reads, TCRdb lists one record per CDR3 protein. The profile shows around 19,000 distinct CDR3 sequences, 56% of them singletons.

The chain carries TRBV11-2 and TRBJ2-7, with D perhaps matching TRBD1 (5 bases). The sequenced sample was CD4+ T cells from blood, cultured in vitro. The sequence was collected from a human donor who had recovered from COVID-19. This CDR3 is CASSKWGLGYEQYF. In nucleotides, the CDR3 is TGTGCCAGCAGTAAATGGGGCCTAGGGTACGAGCAGTACTTC.